This entry describes one TCR beta chain. The target antigen is unknown. The PCR had 60 Vbeta and 13 Jbeta primers. Generated by immunoSEQ multiplex PCR, the TCRdb table keeps only in-frame clones and is missing some. The top ten clones hold around 3.9% of a sample with about 40,000 clones, 68% of them seen once. The data are from a study of cytomegalovirus exposure and HLA in healthy donors. Study-wide points: In a later analysis, several top co-occurrence clusters appeared linked to parvovirus B19, influenza, CMV and Epstein-Barr virus.

Sequencing used PBMCs. The clonotype comes from a man aged 40-50 years in good health and CMV-seronegative.

CDR3 DNA sequence: TGCGCCAGCAGCCAAGAGGCTAGCGGGGCCACAGATACGCAGTATTTT. Translated, it gives CASSQEASGATDTQYF. V usage is TRBV4-3 and J usage is TRBJ2-3, with TRBD2 matching over 9 bases. Germline-derived CDR1 and CDR2 are LGHNA and YSLEER. The CDR3 contains 16 residues. V lost 0 bases and J lost 2; bases outside the gene matches: 3.